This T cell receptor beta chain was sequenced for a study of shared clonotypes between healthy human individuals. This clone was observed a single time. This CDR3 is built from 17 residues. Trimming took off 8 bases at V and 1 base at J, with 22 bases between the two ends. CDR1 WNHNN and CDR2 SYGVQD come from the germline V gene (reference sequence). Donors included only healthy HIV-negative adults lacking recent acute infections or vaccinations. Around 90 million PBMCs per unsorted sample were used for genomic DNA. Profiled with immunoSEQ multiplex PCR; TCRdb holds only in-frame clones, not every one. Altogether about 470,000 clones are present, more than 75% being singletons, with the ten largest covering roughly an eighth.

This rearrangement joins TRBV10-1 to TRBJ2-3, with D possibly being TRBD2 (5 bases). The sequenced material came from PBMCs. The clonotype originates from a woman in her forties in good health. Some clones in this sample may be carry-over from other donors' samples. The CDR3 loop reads CASREPSGEGGTDTQYF. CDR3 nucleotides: TGCGCCAGCCGCGAACCCAGCGGTGAGGGTGGCACAGATACGCAGTATTTT.